This TCR beta chain was found in a study of T cells in Graves' hyperthyroidism and ophthalmopathy. CDR3 length: 13 amino acids. The V gene's germline CDR1 is SGHRS and CDR2 YFSETQ. V lost 0 bases to trimming and J lost 3 bases, with 6 bases between them. Amplified TCR beta CDR3 regions came from RNA transcripts. Initially, a first-round RT-PCR of the TCR CDR3 employed the HTBI primer set. TCRdb reprocessed the multiplex PCR reads with MiXCR, giving one entry per CDR3 protein. In the table there are about 510,000 distinct CDR3 sequences, 35% to 50% of which are singletons. V and J are TRBV5-1 and TRBJ2-5; no definite D call. This clonotype was obtained from an adult woman with Graves' disease, either hyperthyroidism or ophthalmopathy (not recorded which). Sequencing was performed on peripheral blood or thyroid tissue (not recorded which). In DNA, the CDR3 is TGCGCCAGCAGCTTGGGATGGGAAGAGACCCAGTACTTC. Translated, it gives CASSLGWEETQYF.